Below, one T cell receptor beta chain is given with its context. This entry belongs to a study of shared clonotypes between healthy human individuals. The authors loaded 200 ng DNA, around 32,000 T cell genomes, into sorted-subset replicate PCRs. Here immunoSEQ multiplex PCR was the method, and the copy in TCRdb shows in-frame clones only, minus some. The sample lists more than 2 million clones, approximately 94% occurring once. Naive CD45RA+ and memory CD45RA-negative subsets were split from CD4+ cells. The sequencing input was naive CD4+ T cells sorted from blood. As for subset: CD45RA+ positively selected. This clonotype was obtained from a man aged 18 to 29 in good health.

CDR3 DNA sequence: TGTGCCAGCAGCTTGGGACTAGCGGGAGGGGGAGAGACCCAGTACTTC. Amino acids: CASSLGLAGGGETQYF. The rearrangement uses TRBV5-6 and TRBJ2-5; the match to TRBD2 covers 14 bases. Losses at the gene ends were 0 bases for V and 4 bases for J; bases not matched to a gene: 2. Germline V gene lookup returns CDR1 SGHDT and CDR2 YYEEEE. This CDR3 has 16 residues.